The TCR beta chain described here comes from a study of blood T cell repertoires in COVID-19. Original methodology: Amplified reference gene primers provided the basis for estimating nucleated cell counts. Produced via immunoSEQ multiplex PCR; TCRdb's table is partial and in-frame only. The D gene and trimming were derived from the DNA, and the V and J assignments and clone size from that table. The sample has 110,000 or so clones, 85% seen once. Trimming cost V 7 bases and J 3 bases, with 12 bases left between them. The germline CDR1 and CDR2 sequences are SNHLY and FYNNEI. This CDR3 region has 14 residues.

The TCR comes from a human donor in a cohort sampled during active COVID-19. The chain combines TRBV2 with TRBJ1-4; D may be TRBD1 (5 bases). Specimen: peripheral blood. The CDR3 protein is CASMYSGANEKLFF. The DNA for the CDR3 is TGTGCCAGCATGTATTCGGGGGCTAATGAAAAACTGTTTTTT.